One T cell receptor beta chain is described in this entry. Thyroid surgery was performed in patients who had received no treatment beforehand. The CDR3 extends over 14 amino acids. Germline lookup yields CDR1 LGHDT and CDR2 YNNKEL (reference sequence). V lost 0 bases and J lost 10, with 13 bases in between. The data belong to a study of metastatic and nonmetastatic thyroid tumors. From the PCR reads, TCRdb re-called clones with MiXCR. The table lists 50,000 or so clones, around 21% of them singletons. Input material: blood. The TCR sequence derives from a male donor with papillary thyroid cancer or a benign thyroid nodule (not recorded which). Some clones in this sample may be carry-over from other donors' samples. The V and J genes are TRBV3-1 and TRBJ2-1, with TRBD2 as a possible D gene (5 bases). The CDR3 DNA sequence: TGTGCCAGCAGCCAAGACCCGCTAGCTGGCGAGCAGTTCTTC. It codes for CASSQDPLAGEQFF.